This TCR beta chain was recorded in a study of T-cell memory formation after mild COVID-19. Using its own MiXCR run on the 5' RACE reads, TCRdb lists one record per CDR3 protein. The sample consists of 40,000 to 45,000 distinct CDR3 sequences, 6% to 8% of them appearing once. This clonotype was detected ten times or more. The receptor was derived from a young man who had mild COVID-19 (a few samples of this study predate the infection). Cell type and time point are not known. Sequences were obtained from PBMCs or a T cell subset sorted from them (not recorded which).

CDR3: CASSSGGHEQFF. The CDR3 DNA reads TGCGCCAGCAGCTCAGGGGGGCATGAGCAGTTCTTC. The chain uses TRBV5-1 and TRBJ2-1; perhaps TRBD1 as D (7 bases). Germline V gene lookup returns CDR1 SGHRS and CDR2 YFSETQ. V was cut by 3 bases and J by 8 bases, with 9 bases left in between. The CDR3 consists of 12 residues.